This T cell receptor (beta chain) was recorded in a study of cytomegalovirus exposure and HLA in healthy donors. The V end was cut by 5 bases, the J end by 0 bases, with 10 bases between. The CDR3 length is 15 residues. The germline gives CDR1 SGHNT, CDR2 YENEEA. PCR used 60 Vbeta primers and 13 Jbeta primers. Using immunoSEQ multiplex PCR, the repertoire was profiled, and TCRdb retains in-frame clones only, with some absent. The sample includes roughly 86,000 clones, over 75% of them seen just once. The receptor's source is a man aged 50 to 59 in good health and CMV-seropositive. The source material was PBMCs. The chain couples TRBV11-3 to TRBJ2-2, with D tentatively TRBD1 (6 bases). The CDR3 bases are TGTGCCAGCAGCCCGGACAGCTCGAACACCGGGGAGCTGTTTTTT. Translated: CASSPDSSNTGELFF.